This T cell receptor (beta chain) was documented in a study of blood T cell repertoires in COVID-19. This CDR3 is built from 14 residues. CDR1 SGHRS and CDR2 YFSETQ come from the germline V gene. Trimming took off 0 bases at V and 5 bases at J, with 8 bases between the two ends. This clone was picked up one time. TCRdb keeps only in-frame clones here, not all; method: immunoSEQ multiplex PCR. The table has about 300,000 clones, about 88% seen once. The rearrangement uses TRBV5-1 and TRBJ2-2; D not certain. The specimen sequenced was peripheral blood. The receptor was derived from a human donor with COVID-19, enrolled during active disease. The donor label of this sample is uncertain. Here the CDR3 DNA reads TGCGCCAGCAGCTTGGCCCCTGCGACCGGGGAGCTGTTTTTT. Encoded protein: CASSLAPATGELFF.